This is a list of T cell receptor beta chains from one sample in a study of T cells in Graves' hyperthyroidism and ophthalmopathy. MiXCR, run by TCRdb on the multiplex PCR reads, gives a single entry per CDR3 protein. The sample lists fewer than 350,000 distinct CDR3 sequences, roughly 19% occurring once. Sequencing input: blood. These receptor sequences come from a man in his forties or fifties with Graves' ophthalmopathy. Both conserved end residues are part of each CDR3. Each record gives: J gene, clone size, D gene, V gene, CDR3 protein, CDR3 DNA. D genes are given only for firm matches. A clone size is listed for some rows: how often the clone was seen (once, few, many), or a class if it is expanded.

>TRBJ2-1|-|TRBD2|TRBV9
CASSTQTGLAGRSSYNEQFF
TGTGCCAGCAGCACCCAAACGGGACTAGCGGGACGGAGCTCCTACAATGAGCAGTTCTTC
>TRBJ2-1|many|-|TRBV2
CASNDRNYNEQFF
TGTGCCAGCAATGACAGAAACTACAATGAGCAGTTCTTC
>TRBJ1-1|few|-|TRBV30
CAWSVVQGRTTEAFF
TGTGCCTGGAGTGTAGTGCAGGGGAGGACCACTGAAGCTTTCTTT
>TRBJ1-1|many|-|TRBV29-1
CSVLGHRNTEAFF
TGCAGCGTTTTAGGACACCGGAACACTGAAGCTTTCTTT
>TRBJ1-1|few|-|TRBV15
CATSRDSARGTEAFF
TGTGCCACCAGCAGAGATTCCGCCCGGGGCACTGAAGCTTTCTTT
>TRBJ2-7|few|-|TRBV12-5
CASGLVRPRPNEQYF
TGTGCTAGTGGTTTGGTCCGTCCCAGACCGAACGAGCAGTACTTC
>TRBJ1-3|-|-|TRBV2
CASSEEAGSGNTIYF
TGTGCCAGCAGTGAAGAGGCCGGCTCTGGAAACACCATATATTTT
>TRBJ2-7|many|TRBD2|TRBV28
CASSLYASGRAHEQYF
TGTGCCAGCAGTTTATACGCTAGCGGGAGGGCCCACGAGCAGTACTTC
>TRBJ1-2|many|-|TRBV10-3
CAISDGGRSNYGYTF
TGTGCCATCAGTGATGGGGGGCGCTCTAACTATGGCTACACCTTC
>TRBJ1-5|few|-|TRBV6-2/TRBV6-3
CASSHPGGLSQPQHF
TGTGCCAGCAGTCACCCCGGGGGGCTGAGTCAGCCCCAGCATTTT
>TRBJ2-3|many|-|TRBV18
CASSPDRTYTDTQYF
TGTGCCAGCTCACCGGACCGGACGTACACAGATACGCAGTATTTT
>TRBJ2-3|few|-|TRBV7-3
CASSSRGGVGGADTQYF
TGTGCCAGCAGCTCGCGCGGGGGAGTAGGGGGGGCAGATACGCAGTATTTT
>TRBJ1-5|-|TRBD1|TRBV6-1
CASSSQGAWSNQPQHF
TGTGCCAGCAGTTCACAGGGGGCATGGAGCAATCAGCCCCAGCATTTT
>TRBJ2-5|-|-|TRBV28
CASRLGLAETQYF
TGTGCCAGCAGACTAGGATTGGCGGAGACCCAGTACTTC
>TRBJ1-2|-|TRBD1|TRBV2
CASSLRGRGYGYTF
TGTGCCAGCAGTCTCAGGGGGCGCGGCTATGGCTACACCTTC
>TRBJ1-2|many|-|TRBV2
CASTGKFSANYGYTF
TGTGCCAGCACCGGCAAGTTCAGCGCTAACTATGGCTACACCTTC
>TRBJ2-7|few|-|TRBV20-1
CSATVIWAYEQYF
TGCAGTGCTACAGTTATTTGGGCGTACGAGCAGTACTTC
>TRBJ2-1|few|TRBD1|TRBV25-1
CASSEIGRGQGKFF
TGTGCCAGCAGTGAAATCGGCCGCGGACAGGGAAAGTTCTTC
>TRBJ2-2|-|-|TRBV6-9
CASSLRGAAGELFF
TGTGCCAGCAGTTTAAGGGGCGCTGCCGGGGAGCTGTTTTTT
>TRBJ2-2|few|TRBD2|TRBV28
CASSHWREVTGELFF
TGTGCCAGCAGCCATTGGCGGGAGGTTACCGGGGAGCTGTTTTTT
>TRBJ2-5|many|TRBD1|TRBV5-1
CASSGQGGQETQYF
TGCGCCAGCAGCGGACAGGGGGGCCAAGAGACCCAGTACTTC
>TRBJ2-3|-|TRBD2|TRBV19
CASSKGLEADTQYF
TGTGCCAGTAGTAAAGGACTAGAGGCCGATACGCAGTATTTT
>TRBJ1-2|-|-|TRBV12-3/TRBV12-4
CASRSGTANYGYTF
TGTGCCAGCAGGAGTGGAACAGCTAACTATGGCTACACCTTC
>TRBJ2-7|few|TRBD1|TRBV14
CASSQGQGGPYEQYF
TGTGCCAGCAGCCAAGGACAGGGGGGGCCCTACGAGCAGTACTTC
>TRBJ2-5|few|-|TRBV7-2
CASSRNGLAEGSQYF
TGTGCCAGCAGCCGAAATGGTTTAGCGGAGGGTTCCCAGTACTTC
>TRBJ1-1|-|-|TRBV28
CASRDSEAFF
TGTGCCAGCAGGGACAGTGAAGCTTTCTTT
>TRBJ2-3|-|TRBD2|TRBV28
CASSLAPRGRSTDTQYF
TGTGCCAGCAGTTTAGCCCCCCGCGGGAGGAGCACAGATACGCAGTATTTT
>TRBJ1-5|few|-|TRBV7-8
CASSHRWGANQPQHF
TGTGCCAGCAGTCACAGATGGGGGGCTAATCAGCCCCAGCATTTT
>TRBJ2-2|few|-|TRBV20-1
CSARKRAGGELFF
TGCAGTGCTAGAAAGAGGGCTGGCGGGGAGCTGTTTTTT
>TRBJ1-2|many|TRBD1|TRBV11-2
CASDQGGLGYTF
TGTGCCAGCGATCAGGGGGGGCTTGGCTACACCTTC
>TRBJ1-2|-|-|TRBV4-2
CASSPQVEPLASGYTF
TGTGCCAGCAGTCCCCAAGTCGAACCGTTGGCAAGTGGCTACACCTTC
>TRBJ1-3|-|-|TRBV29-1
CSVVSGGNTIYF
TGCAGCGTTGTATCGGGGGGAAACACCATATATTTT
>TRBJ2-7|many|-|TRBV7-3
CASSFRDGGEQYF
TGTGCCAGCAGCTTCCGGGACGGCGGCGAGCAGTACTTC
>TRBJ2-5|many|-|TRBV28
CASSEVEETQYF
TGTGCCAGCAGTGAAGTGGAGGAGACCCAGTACTTC
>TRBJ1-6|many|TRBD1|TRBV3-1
CASSPMTGGDSPLHF
TGTGCCAGCAGCCCAATGACAGGGGGCGATTCACCCCTCCACTTT
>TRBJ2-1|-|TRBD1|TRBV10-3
CAISPDRGPYNEQFF
TGTGCCATCAGCCCGGACAGGGGACCATACAATGAGCAGTTCTTC
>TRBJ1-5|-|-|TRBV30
CAWSGGGNQPQHF
TGTGCCTGGAGCGGGGGGGGCAATCAGCCCCAGCATTTT
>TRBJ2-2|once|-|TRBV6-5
CASSYFSGEGAGELFF
TGTGCCAGCAGTTATTTCAGCGGGGAGGGGGCCGGGGAGCTGTTTTTT
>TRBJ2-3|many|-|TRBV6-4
CASALNSGYATQYF
TGTGCCAGCGCCTTAAACTCCGGATATGCCACGCAGTATTTT
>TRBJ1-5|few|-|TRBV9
CASSVDLDRNQPQHF
TGTGCCAGCAGCGTAGATCTGGACCGCAATCAGCCCCAGCATTTT
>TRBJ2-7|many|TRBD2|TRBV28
CASSTAGTSGPYEQYF
TGTGCCAGCAGTACCGCCGGGACTAGCGGACCCTACGAGCAGTACTTC
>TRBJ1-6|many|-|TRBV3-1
CASSLKRSDSPLHF
TGTGCCAGCAGCCTTAAACGGAGCGATTCACCCCTCCACTTT
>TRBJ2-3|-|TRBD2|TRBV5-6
CASSRLAGQDTQYF
TGTGCCAGCTCGCGACTAGCGGGCCAGGATACGCAGTATTTT
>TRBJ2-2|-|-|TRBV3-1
CASSLSGSGELFF
TGTGCCAGCAGCCTTTCGGGATCAGGGGAGCTGTTTTTT
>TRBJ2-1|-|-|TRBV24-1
CATSEDRAGRNNEQFF
TGTGCCACCAGTGAAGATAGAGCGGGTCGGAACAATGAGCAGTTCTTC
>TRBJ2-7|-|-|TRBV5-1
CASSPGSVGLGEQYF
TGCGCCAGCAGCCCCGGGTCGGTTGGGCTTGGGGAGCAGTACTTC
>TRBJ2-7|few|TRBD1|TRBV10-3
CAIRPGQELYEQYF
TGTGCCATCAGGCCGGGACAGGAGCTCTACGAGCAGTACTTC
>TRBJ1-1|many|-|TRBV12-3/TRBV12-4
CASSFGGGAEAFF
TGTGCCAGCAGTTTCGGGGGAGGCGCTGAAGCTTTCTTT
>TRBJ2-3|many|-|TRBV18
CASSLSYTDTQYF
TGTGCCAGCTCACTTTCGTACACAGATACGCAGTATTTT
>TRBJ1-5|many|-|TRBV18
CASSPVRDPSNQPQHF
TGTGCCAGCTCACCGGTCAGGGACCCTAGCAATCAGCCCCAGCATTTT